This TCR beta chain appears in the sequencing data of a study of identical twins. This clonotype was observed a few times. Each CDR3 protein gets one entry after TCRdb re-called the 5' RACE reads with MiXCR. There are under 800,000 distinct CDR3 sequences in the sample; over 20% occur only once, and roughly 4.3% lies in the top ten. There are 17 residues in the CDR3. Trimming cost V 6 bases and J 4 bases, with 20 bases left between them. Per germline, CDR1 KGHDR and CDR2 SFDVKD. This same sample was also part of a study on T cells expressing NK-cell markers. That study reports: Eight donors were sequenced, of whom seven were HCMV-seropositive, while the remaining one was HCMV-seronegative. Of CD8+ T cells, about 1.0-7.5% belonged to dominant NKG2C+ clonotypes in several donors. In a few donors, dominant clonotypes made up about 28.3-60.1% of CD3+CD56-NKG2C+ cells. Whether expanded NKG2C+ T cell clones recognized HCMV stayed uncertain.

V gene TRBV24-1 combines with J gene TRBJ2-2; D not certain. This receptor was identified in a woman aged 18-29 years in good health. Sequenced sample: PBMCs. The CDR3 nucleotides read TGTGCCACCAGTCCCGAACGACGAGCCGATGTCACCGGGGAGCTGTTTTTT. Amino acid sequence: CATSPERRADVTGELFF.